These 2 T cell receptor beta chains were all obtained from the same sample, sequenced in a study of blood T cell repertoires in COVID-19. Libraries were prepared by immunoSEQ multiplex PCR; TCRdb keeps only in-frame clonotypes and omits some of them. The table records around 280,000 clones, around 88% of them present only once. Material: PBMCs or T cells enriched from blood (not recorded which). These receptors were collected from a woman aged 40 to 55 who had recovered from COVID-19.

V and J are TRBV2 and TRBJ1-1, with 7 bases lining up with TRBD1. The trim removed 1 base at V and 1 base at J, leaving 0 bases unmatched. CDR1 and CDR2 (germline): SNHLY, FYNNEI. The CDR3 is 14 amino acids. The CDR3 region has the DNA TGTGCCAGCAGTGAAGGACAGGGGAACACTGAAGCTTTCTTT. Its protein is CASSEGQGNTEAFF.

The rearrangement uses TRBV28 and TRBJ2-1; D gene ambiguous. Deletions cut 6 bases from V and 0 bases from J, with 15 bases between. This CDR3 is built from 16 residues. Germline CDR1 is MDHEN and CDR2 is SYDVKM. CDR3 coding DNA: TGTGCCAGCAGACCCGCGGCAGAGAGCTCCTACAATGAGCAGTTCTTC. It encodes CASRPAAESSYNEQFF. Full variable domain (outside the CDR3, taken from reference TRBV28 and TRBJ2-1): DVKVTQSSRYLVKRTGEKVFLECVQDMDHENMFWYRQDPGLGLRLIYFSYDVKMKEKGDIPEGYSVSREKKERFSLILESASTNQTSMYLCASRPAAESSYNEQFFGPGTRLTVL.